Presented here are 10 T cell receptor beta chains from one specimen sequenced in a study of blood T cells in healthy people across ages. Through a sample-barcoded 5' primer and a J-beta primer mix, a second PCR was run for roughly 7 to 12 cycles. TCRdb ran MiXCR on the 5' RACE reads and lists one entry per CDR3 protein. The sample holds 700,000 to 900,000 distinct CDR3 sequences, more than 25% seen once. In addition, the sample was reused for a study of T cells of mothers and their children.

The sample comprised blood. These TCRs come from a boy under 18 in good health.

The genes are TRBV6-5 and TRBJ2-3; TRBD2 matches at 8 bases. This CDR3 is built from 18 residues. Germline V gene lookup returns CDR1 MNHEY and CDR2 SVGAGI. The junction had 10 bases not matched to a gene; V was cut back by 0 bases and J by 2 bases. CDR3 in amino acids: CASSYSSNSGAITDTQYF. DNA for the CDR3: TGTGCCAGCAGTTACTCGTCAAATAGCGGGGCCATCACAGATACGCAGTATTTT.

The table lists this clonotype with a few counts. This sequence joins TRBV6-5 and TRBJ2-7; D possibly corresponds to TRBD2 (6 bases). The CDR3 loop spans 14 amino acids. The V gene lost 0 bases and the J gene lost 7 bases, with 13 bases spanning the gap. Germline values: CDR1 MNHEY, CDR2 SVGAGI. CDR3 in DNA: TGTGCCAGCAGTTACTCGACGGCGGAGGGAGAGCAGTACTTC. Translation gives CASSYSTAEGEQYF.

The genes are TRBV5-1 and TRBJ2-1, with D possibly matching TRBD2 (5 bases). V lost 3 bases and J lost 0, with 10 bases in between. The CDR3 consists of 15 residues. CDR1 is SGHRS and CDR2 is YFSETQ in the germline V gene. CDR3 amino acids: CASSSSGFSYNEQFF. The CDR3 nucleotides are TGCGCCAGCAGCTCAAGCGGATTCTCCTACAATGAGCAGTTCTTC.

The chain combines TRBV9 with TRBJ1-2; unclear D gene. Germline-derived CDR1 and CDR2 are SGDLS and YYNGEE. The germline V and J ends were trimmed by 6 bases and 2 bases, with 14 bases remaining between them. The CDR3 is 14 residues long. DNA of the CDR3: TGTGCCAGCACCAAGGAGGGCAGAAACTATGGCTACACCTTC. Translation gives CASTKEGRNYGYTF.

This clonotype was found a few times. The chain uses TRBV2 and TRBJ2-1; D gene ambiguous. The CDR3 consists of 14 residues. Germline V gene data show CDR1 as SNHLY and CDR2 as FYNNEI. V gave up 7 bases and J gave up 8 bases, with 18 bases separating them. CDR3 in amino acids: CASIGKPRSDEQFF. CDR3 sequence (DNA): TGTGCCAGCATAGGGAAGCCCCGGAGCGATGAGCAGTTCTTC.

This clonotype was seen only a few times. V is TRBV20-1 and J is TRBJ2-2; 11 bases are shared with TRBD2. Germline V CDR1 and CDR2: DFQATT, SNEGSKA (reference sequence). The J segment lost 7 bases and the V segment lost 3 bases, leaving 13 bases of the junction unmatched. This CDR3 has 17 amino acids. The CDR3 DNA follows: TGCAGTGCTAGCGCTAGCGGGGGGCCCGGGGGTTACGGGGAGCTGTTTTTT. This codes for CSASASGGPGGYGELFF.

The sample holds a few counts of this clonotype. The chain joins TRBV20-1 to TRBJ1-1; D might be TRBD1 (5 bases). The ends were cut back, 3 bases at V and 8 bases at J, with 10 bases in the middle. The CDR3 extends over 11 amino acids. The germline V gene has CDR1 DFQATT and CDR2 SNEGSKA (reference sequence). This CDR3 reads CSARTVEEAFF. The CDR3 DNA follows: TGCAGTGCTAGGACAGTCGAAGAAGCTTTCTTT.

J is TRBJ2-5 and V is TRBV2, with TRBD2 matching over 8 bases. The germline CDR1 and CDR2 sequences are SNHLY and FYNNEI. This CDR3 is 14 amino acids long. The ends lost 4 bases at V and 0 bases at J; junction bases unmatched: 1. The CDR3 is CASSASGYQETQYF. As DNA, the CDR3 is TGTGCCAGCAGTGCTAGCGGGTACCAAGAGACCCAGTACTTC.

A few counts support this clonotype. This rearrangement joins TRBV12-3 or TRBV12-4 to TRBJ2-5, with 8 bases aligning to TRBD1. The end of the DNA fits TRBJ2-7 better, so the J call may be wrong. The CDR3 spans 14 residues. Written as DNA, the CDR3 is TGTGCCAGCAAACCAGAGACAGGGGCCTACGAGCAGTACTTC. It translates to CASKPETGAYEQYF.

This clonotype was seen a few times. The chain uses TRBV11-2 and TRBJ1-1; D may be TRBD1 (5 bases). The germline V gene has CDR1 SGHAT and CDR2 FQNNGV. This CDR3 has 14 residues. The V end was cut by 4 bases, the J end by 6 bases, with 15 bases between. The CDR3 DNA is TGTGCCAGCAGCTCCGGTGGGGGGATGGCTGAAGCTTTCTTT. As protein: CASSSGGGMAEAFF.